These T cell receptor beta chains were read from a single sample in a study of CD8 T cells in Susac syndrome. TCRdb independently ran MiXCR on the immunoSEQ multiplex PCR reads; one entry per CDR3 protein. This sample yields about 300,000 distinct CDR3 sequences, of which over 75% are seen a single time; roughly 0.17% belongs to the top ten. The sequencing sample was made of CD8+ T cells from PBMCs. The origin of the receptors is a human donor with multiple sclerosis. CDR3s include the opening cysteine and the closing phenylalanine or tryptophan. D genes are given only for firm matches. Clone size is given for some rows only: seen once, a few or many times, or a class if the clone is expanded.

>14|TRBJ2-3|TRBV27|NA|NA
TGTGCCACCAGACGGGGAGCGGGCACAGATACGCAGTATTTT
CATRRGAGTDTQYF
>13|TRBJ2-7|TRBV19|NA|NA
TGTGCCAGTAGTCCTGGGAGTCCCTACGATCAGTACTTC
CASSPGSPYDQYF
>14|TRBJ2-7|TRBV6-2/TRBV6-3|NA|NA
TGTGCCAGCAGTTACGCGGTCAGACCCTACGAGCAGTACTTC
CASSYAVRPYEQYF
>15|TRBJ2-1|TRBV19|NA|NA
TGTGCCAGTAGTATTGGGGGTCCTTCCTACAATGAGCAGTTCTTC
CASSIGGPSYNEQFF
>15|TRBJ2-1|TRBV20-1|TRBD2|NA
TGCAGTGCTAGAGATCGGGCTAGCGGTTACAATGAGCAGTTCTTC
CSARDRASGYNEQFF
>12|TRBJ1-2|TRBV9|NA|NA
TGTGCCAGCAACGGTCTGGGGAATGGCTACACCTTC
CASNGLGNGYTF
>16|TRBJ1-2|TRBV28|NA|NA
TGTGCCAGCCTACCCGTGGGGGCTCCTGAGCCCTATGGCTACACCTTC
CASLPVGAPEPYGYTF
>17|TRBJ2-7|TRBV7-9|NA|NA
TGTGCCAGCAGCCTAGGAGACGAGGGACACAGCTCCTACGAGCAGTACTTC
CASSLGDEGHSSYEQYF
>14|TRBJ1-1|TRBV19|NA|NA
TGTGCCAGTACCACCCTCTCCGGGAACACTGAAGCTTTCTTT
CASTTLSGNTEAFF
>13|TRBJ1-5|TRBV6-2/TRBV6-3|NA|NA
TGTGCCAGCTCAGCAGTGGAGAATCAGCCCCAGCATTTT
CASSAVENQPQHF
>15|TRBJ2-1|TRBV7-2|TRBD1|NA
TGTGCCAGCAGCGCCGGACAGGGGGCTTACAATGAGCAGTTCTTC
CASSAGQGAYNEQFF
>15|TRBJ2-1|TRBV7-9|TRBD1|NA
TGTGCCAGCAGCTTCGGACAGGGAGATTACAATGAGCAGTTCTTC
CASSFGQGDYNEQFF
>16|TRBJ2-5|TRBV15|NA|NA
TGTGCCACCAGCAGAGAAGGGGTAATAACACAAGAGACCCAGTACTTC
CATSREGVITQETQYF
>15|TRBJ2-7|TRBV5-1|TRBD1|NA
TGCGCCAGCAGCCCCGTTACAGGGGCAGTCAACGAGCAGTACTTC
CASSPVTGAVNEQYF
>15|TRBJ2-5|TRBV20-1|NA|NA
TGCAGTGCTGGGGGGCTTGGTTATCCTCAAGAGACCCAGTACTTC
CSAGGLGYPQETQYF
>15|TRBJ2-7|TRBV28|TRBD2|NA
TGTGCCAGCAGTTTAAGCCCCTGGGGAGGGGAGGCGCAGTACTTC
CASSLSPWGGEAQYF
>14|TRBJ2-1|TRBV27|TRBD1|NA
TGTGCCAGCAGTTGGGACAGGGTTACGGATGAGCAGTTCTTC
CASSWDRVTDEQFF
>17|TRBJ2-1|TRBV6-1|TRBD2|once
TGTGCCAGCAAGAGAGGACTAGCGGATGGCTCCTACAATGAGCAGTTCTTC
CASKRGLADGSYNEQFF
>16|TRBJ2-3|TRBV6-2/TRBV6-3|NA|NA
TGTGCCAGCAGTTACGGGCAGGGGAGCGGCACAGATACGCAGTATTTT
CASSYGQGSGTDTQYF
>14|TRBJ1-6|TRBV7-9|NA|NA
TGTGCCAGCAGCGCCGTTAGCTCCAATTCACCCCTCCACTTT
CASSAVSSNSPLHF
>13|TRBJ2-2|TRBV25-1|NA|NA
TGTGCCAGCAGTGAATATGGAGCCGGGGAGCTGTTTTTT
CASSEYGAGELFF